Listed below are T cell receptor beta chains from one sample, sequenced in a study of fetal regulatory T cell absence and autoimmunity. The repertoire was sequenced with immunoSEQ multiplex PCR; TCRdb's copy has only in-frame clones and lacks some. This sample yields approximately 46,000 clones, of which about 80% are seen a single time; 0.35% to 0.45% belongs to the top ten. Sequenced: cord blood. These receptors were taken from a newborn boy with IPEX syndrome. Each CDR3 is given without its conserved first and last residue. The order of the fields is V gene, CDR3 protein.

TRBV19	ASRLPGSTGELF
TRBV7-8	ASSLANLGLAGPMGYNEQF
TRBV7-9	ASSLAGGLGDTQY
TRBV7-2	ASSFGLAGETQY
TRBV6-1	ASSASGGNSPF
TRBV28	ASSFRGYGYT
TRBV6-1	ASSERLAGVDTQY
TRBV10-3	AIGTGEDIQY
TRBV6-5	ATGTGVGGNTEAF
TRBV7-2	ASSLGGAGGELF
TRBV2	ASSEEGTANGYT
TRBV27	ASSPAGTGREQY
TRBV2	ASIRNTIY
TRBV7-5	VRSLTRPHEQY
TRBV2	ASRMRTSGRNLYNEQF
TRBV2	ASARTGGANIQY
TRBV7-9	ASSFGGRTDTQY
TRBV6-1	ASSLNTGELF
TRBV29-1	SVWGGETQY
TRBV27	ASSLGSYNEQF
TRBV7-2	ASSLILIGQPYYGYT
TRBV11-2	ASSFRGTGELF
TRBV5-4	ASSLVGGNTEAF
TRBV6-6	ASSLTGSSYNSPLH
TRBV12-5	ASGPWNTEAF
TRBV30	ALSTGADTQY
TRBV12-5	ASGPTSYNEQF
TRBV7-9	ASSPGATTQY
TRBV6-5	ASSSGPPQYQPQH
TRBV5-1	ASSSGRFSTDTQY
TRBV12-1	ASSWGLADYNEQF
TRBV6-5	ASSYSQGDSTDTQY
TRBV20-1	SARQNTEAF
TRBV4-1	ASSRSTGGGYT
TRBV9	ASRGNEQF
TRBV5-1	ASRDTSGRNEQF
TRBV19	ASSIGGGKNIQY
TRBV4-1	ASSQDRTVTSGNTIY
TRBV5-6	ASSSGVRDIQY
TRBV6-1	ASSGDRESDTQY
TRBV27	ASSSGFGYT